These T cell receptor beta chains were read from a single sample in a study of T cell repertoires in cytomegalovirus infection. Antigen specificity for these receptors is unknown. A single record per CDR3 protein comes from TCRdb applying MiXCR to the reads. The table has 340,000 or so distinct CDR3 sequences, approximately 25% seen once. Sequencing used cultured PBMCs, obtained from culture after CMV antigen stimulation. The receptors were gathered from a human donor in good health (CMV status not recorded). Some clones in this sample may be carry-over from other donors' samples. Both conserved end residues are part of each CDR3. A D gene is named only where the DNA matches it firmly. The size field is filled for only some rows; it gives once, few, many or a size class.

clone_size: -
j_call: TRBJ1-1
d_call: TRBD1
v_call: TRBV6-2/TRBV6-3
cdr3_nt: TGTGCCAGCAGTTCGGGACAGCTAAACACTGAAGCTTTCTTT
cdr3_aa: CASSSGQLNTEAFF

clone_size: -
j_call: TRBJ2-1
d_call: TRBD2
v_call: TRBV12-3/TRBV12-4
cdr3_nt: TGTGCCAGCAGTCCTCCCGGGGGGGGACCCTACAATGAGCAGTTCTTC
cdr3_aa: CASSPPGGGPYNEQFF

clone_size: few
j_call: TRBJ2-3
d_call: TRBD1
v_call: TRBV12-3/TRBV12-4
cdr3_nt: TGTGCCAGCAGTTTCGTGGGGACAGGGACAGATACGCAGTATTTT
cdr3_aa: CASSFVGTGTDTQYF

clone_size: -
j_call: TRBJ1-1
d_call: -
v_call: TRBV5-4
cdr3_nt: TGTGCCAGCAGCTCCATAGCAGCCGGAACTTTCTTT
cdr3_aa: CASSSIAAGTFF

clone_size: -
j_call: TRBJ2-1
d_call: TRBD2
v_call: TRBV11-2
cdr3_nt: TGTGCCAGCAGCCCACTTCGTACTAGCGGGAGGACGAGCTCCTACAATGAGCAGTTCTTC
cdr3_aa: CASSPLRTSGRTSSYNEQFF

clone_size: -
j_call: TRBJ2-6
d_call: -
v_call: TRBV27
cdr3_nt: TGTGCCAGCAGTTACGTAGGGACTGGGGCCAACGTCCTGACTTTC
cdr3_aa: CASSYVGTGANVLTF

clone_size: few
j_call: TRBJ2-4
d_call: -
v_call: TRBV25-1
cdr3_nt: TGTGCCAGCAACTCAAACGCCAAAAACATTCAGTACTTC
cdr3_aa: CASNSNAKNIQYF

clone_size: once
j_call: TRBJ2-2
d_call: -
v_call: TRBV20-1
cdr3_nt: TGCAGTGCTCATACTAGGGTGAACACCGGGGAGCTGTTTTTT
cdr3_aa: CSAHTRVNTGELFF

clone_size: -
j_call: TRBJ1-6
d_call: -
v_call: TRBV12-3/TRBV12-4
cdr3_nt: TGTGCCAGCAGTTTAAATATGGTCTCACCCCTCCACTTT
cdr3_aa: CASSLNMVSPLHF

clone_size: -
j_call: TRBJ2-5
d_call: -
v_call: TRBV28
cdr3_nt: TGTGCCAGCAGCCCTCGGGGGCAGGGAGCTCGGGCCCAGTACTTC
cdr3_aa: CASSPRGQGARAQYF

clone_size: -
j_call: TRBJ2-3
d_call: -
v_call: TRBV7-2
cdr3_nt: TGTGCCAGCAGTTCTACAGTATTACGCACAGATACGCAGTATTTT
cdr3_aa: CASSSTVLRTDTQYF

clone_size: many
j_call: TRBJ2-7
d_call: TRBD2
v_call: TRBV7-2
cdr3_nt: TGTGCCAGCAGCTTAGAAGGGACTAGCCTCCACGAGCAGTACTTC
cdr3_aa: CASSLEGTSLHEQYF

clone_size: -
j_call: TRBJ1-5
d_call: -
v_call: TRBV6-1
cdr3_nt: TGTGCCAGCAGTGTGATGGTAGGCCAGCCCCAGCATTTT
cdr3_aa: CASSVMVGQPQHF

clone_size: few
j_call: TRBJ1-2
d_call: -
v_call: TRBV12-3/TRBV12-4
cdr3_nt: TGTGCCAGCAGGTTGATCAGGGGCTACCCGGGGGGCTACACCTTC
cdr3_aa: CASRLIRGYPGGYTF

clone_size: few
j_call: TRBJ2-3
d_call: -
v_call: TRBV20-1
cdr3_nt: TGCAGTGCTAGGATGAGGGGCCGTCCGTCCACAGATACGCAGTATTTT
cdr3_aa: CSARMRGRPSTDTQYF

clone_size: -
j_call: TRBJ2-1
d_call: TRBD2
v_call: TRBV20-1
cdr3_nt: TGCAGTGCTAGAGATCTTGAGCGGGAGGGATACAATGAGCAGTTCTTC
cdr3_aa: CSARDLEREGYNEQFF

clone_size: few
j_call: TRBJ2-3
d_call: -
v_call: TRBV15
cdr3_nt: TGTGCCACCAGCAGCTTCCCCACGGCGTCTAGCGGCACAGATACGCAGTATTTT
cdr3_aa: CATSSFPTASSGTDTQYF

clone_size: few
j_call: TRBJ2-5
d_call: -
v_call: TRBV12-5
cdr3_nt: TGTGCTAGTGTCCCCATGGGGGCCGAGACCCAGTACTTC
cdr3_aa: CASVPMGAETQYF

clone_size: many
j_call: TRBJ2-2
d_call: TRBD2
v_call: TRBV2
cdr3_nt: TGTGCCAGCAGCGGACTAGGGACCGGGGAGCTGTTTTTT
cdr3_aa: CASSGLGTGELFF

clone_size: -
j_call: TRBJ2-3
d_call: -
v_call: TRBV19
cdr3_nt: TGTGCCACTAAACCGCCGGGACCAGATACGCAGTATTTT
cdr3_aa: CATKPPGPDTQYF

clone_size: -
j_call: TRBJ2-6
d_call: TRBD1
v_call: TRBV20-1
cdr3_nt: TGCAGTGCGCCAACGGGACAGGGGAGCTCTGGGGCCAACGTCCTGACTTTC
cdr3_aa: CSAPTGQGSSGANVLTF

clone_size: few
j_call: TRBJ2-1
d_call: -
v_call: TRBV11-2
cdr3_nt: TGTGCCAGCAGCTTATCGTTAGGGGGAGCGGCTTACAATGAGCAGTTCTTC
cdr3_aa: CASSLSLGGAAYNEQFF

clone_size: -
j_call: TRBJ2-1
d_call: TRBD2
v_call: TRBV4-1
cdr3_nt: TGCGCCAGCAGCCAAGGGGGCGGGAGGAAGGAAAATGAGCAGTTCTTC
cdr3_aa: CASSQGGGRKENEQFF

clone_size: few
j_call: TRBJ1-5
d_call: -
v_call: TRBV7-9
cdr3_nt: TGTGCCAGCAGCACAAGCGGGGGCTACAATCAGCCCCAGCATTTT
cdr3_aa: CASSTSGGYNQPQHF

clone_size: -
j_call: TRBJ2-7
d_call: TRBD2
v_call: TRBV27
cdr3_nt: TGTGCCAGCAGTTTAACGGGGAGCGGGAGGTACTCCTACGAGCAGTACTTC
cdr3_aa: CASSLTGSGRYSYEQYF

clone_size: few
j_call: TRBJ2-7
d_call: TRBD2
v_call: TRBV7-2
cdr3_nt: TGTGCCAGCAGCCCCCTCGGACTAGCGGGAGAGGAGTACTTC
cdr3_aa: CASSPLGLAGEEYF

clone_size: -
j_call: TRBJ2-2
d_call: TRBD2
v_call: TRBV4-3
cdr3_nt: TGCGCCAGCAGCCCGGGGGGGGGAAGGACCGGGGAGCTGTTTTTT
cdr3_aa: CASSPGGGRTGELFF

clone_size: few
j_call: TRBJ1-1
d_call: -
v_call: TRBV14
cdr3_nt: TGTGCCAGCAGCCAAGAGATTGGGGGAGGTGAAGCTTTCTTT
cdr3_aa: CASSQEIGGGEAFF

clone_size: -
j_call: TRBJ2-5
d_call: TRBD1
v_call: TRBV29-1
cdr3_nt: TGCAGCGCCGAGACAGGGGCGCGTGAGACCCAGTACTTC
cdr3_aa: CSAETGARETQYF

clone_size: -
j_call: TRBJ2-5
d_call: -
v_call: TRBV20-1
cdr3_nt: TGCAGTGCTAGTTCACAGGGCGATTTATTAGGTGGGGCCCAGTACTTC
cdr3_aa: CSASSQGDLLGGAQYF

clone_size: few
j_call: TRBJ1-1
d_call: TRBD1
v_call: TRBV28
cdr3_nt: TGTGCCAGCAGTTTAGGACAGGCTTACAATGGGAACACTGAAGCTTTCTTT
cdr3_aa: CASSLGQAYNGNTEAFF

clone_size: -
j_call: TRBJ1-2
d_call: -
v_call: TRBV29-1
cdr3_nt: TGCAGCGTTGAAGTAATGGGGAGGAACTATGGCTACACCTTC
cdr3_aa: CSVEVMGRNYGYTF

clone_size: few
j_call: TRBJ2-3
d_call: TRBD2
v_call: TRBV12-3/TRBV12-4
cdr3_nt: TGTGCCAGCAGGTGGACTAGCGGGAGCACAGATACGCAGTATTTT
cdr3_aa: CASRWTSGSTDTQYF

clone_size: many
j_call: TRBJ1-6
d_call: -
v_call: TRBV7-9
cdr3_nt: TGTGCCAGCAGCTCACCCGTAATGAGGACAGACGATTCACCCCTCCACTTT
cdr3_aa: CASSSPVMRTDDSPLHF

clone_size: -
j_call: TRBJ1-6
d_call: -
v_call: TRBV30
cdr3_nt: TGTGCCTGGAGTGTAGGGGCTGAGAATTCACCCCTCCACTTT
cdr3_aa: CAWSVGAENSPLHF

clone_size: -
j_call: TRBJ2-7
d_call: -
v_call: TRBV5-1
cdr3_nt: TGCGCCAGCAGGGAAGGGGGGCCGTTCGGCGAGCAGTACTTC
cdr3_aa: CASREGGPFGEQYF

clone_size: few
j_call: TRBJ1-5
d_call: TRBD1
v_call: TRBV7-2
cdr3_nt: TGTGCCAGCAGCCCGACAGGGGTACAGCCCCAGCATTTT
cdr3_aa: CASSPTGVQPQHF

clone_size: few
j_call: TRBJ2-1
d_call: TRBD2
v_call: TRBV12-3/TRBV12-4
cdr3_nt: TGTGCCAGCAGTTGGGGGACTAGCGGGAGGGCCGTTAATGAGCAGTTCTTC
cdr3_aa: CASSWGTSGRAVNEQFF

clone_size: few
j_call: TRBJ1-3
d_call: -
v_call: TRBV20-1
cdr3_nt: TGCAGTGCTAGAGACCTACTGAGCTCTGGAAACACCATATATTTT
cdr3_aa: CSARDLLSSGNTIYF

clone_size: -
j_call: TRBJ2-1
d_call: TRBD2
v_call: TRBV20-1
cdr3_nt: TGCAGTGCTAGAGATCGTAATTTGGGCGGGAGCAGCCTTCCCTACAATGAGCAGTTCTTC
cdr3_aa: CSARDRNLGGSSLPYNEQFF

clone_size: -
j_call: TRBJ2-3
d_call: -
v_call: TRBV7-2
cdr3_nt: TGTGCCAGCAGACCTACCGGATACAACCCGCAGTATTTT
cdr3_aa: CASRPTGYNPQYF

clone_size: many
j_call: TRBJ2-3
d_call: -
v_call: TRBV20-1
cdr3_nt: TGCAGTGCAACCGGACTAACTACGCAGTATTTT
cdr3_aa: CSATGLTTQYF

clone_size: -
j_call: TRBJ2-1
d_call: -
v_call: TRBV20-1
cdr3_nt: TGCAGTGCTAGAGATCCCGCAGAGTGGGGCCGCTCCTACAATGAGCAGTTCTTC
cdr3_aa: CSARDPAEWGRSYNEQFF

clone_size: -
j_call: TRBJ2-2
d_call: TRBD2
v_call: TRBV7-2
cdr3_nt: TGTGCCAGCAGCGAAAGCGGGAGGGCCGGGGAGCTGTTTTTT
cdr3_aa: CASSESGRAGELFF

clone_size: -
j_call: TRBJ2-2
d_call: -
v_call: TRBV19
cdr3_nt: TGTGCCAGTAGTATCGGTGGGGTCGGGGAGCTGTTTTTT
cdr3_aa: CASSIGGVGELFF

clone_size: -
j_call: TRBJ2-5
d_call: TRBD2
v_call: TRBV11-2
cdr3_nt: TGTGTCAGCAGCTTGGTTAGACTAGCGGGAGCAGAGACCCAGTACTTC
cdr3_aa: CVSSLVRLAGAETQYF

clone_size: few
j_call: TRBJ1-3
d_call: -
v_call: TRBV7-9
cdr3_nt: TGTGCCAGCACGCTTAACAGTCGTACCGGAAACACCATATATTTT
cdr3_aa: CASTLNSRTGNTIYF

clone_size: -
j_call: TRBJ2-2
d_call: -
v_call: TRBV20-1
cdr3_nt: TGCAGTGCCCTCAGGGCGGTTCCAAACACCGGGGAGCTGTTTTTT
cdr3_aa: CSALRAVPNTGELFF

clone_size: few
j_call: TRBJ2-1
d_call: TRBD2
v_call: TRBV5-1
cdr3_nt: TGCGCCAGCAGCCCCTTAGCGGGAGTAGCTTACAATGAGCAGTTCTTC
cdr3_aa: CASSPLAGVAYNEQFF

clone_size: many
j_call: TRBJ1-3
d_call: -
v_call: TRBV7-2
cdr3_nt: TGTGCCAGCAGTTTGTCCGGGAGTGGAAACACCATATATTTT
cdr3_aa: CASSLSGSGNTIYF

clone_size: once
j_call: TRBJ2-3
d_call: -
v_call: TRBV6-2/TRBV6-3
cdr3_nt: TGTGCCAGCAGTTATCTGACCCGCACAGATACGCAGTATTTT
cdr3_aa: CASSYLTRTDTQYF